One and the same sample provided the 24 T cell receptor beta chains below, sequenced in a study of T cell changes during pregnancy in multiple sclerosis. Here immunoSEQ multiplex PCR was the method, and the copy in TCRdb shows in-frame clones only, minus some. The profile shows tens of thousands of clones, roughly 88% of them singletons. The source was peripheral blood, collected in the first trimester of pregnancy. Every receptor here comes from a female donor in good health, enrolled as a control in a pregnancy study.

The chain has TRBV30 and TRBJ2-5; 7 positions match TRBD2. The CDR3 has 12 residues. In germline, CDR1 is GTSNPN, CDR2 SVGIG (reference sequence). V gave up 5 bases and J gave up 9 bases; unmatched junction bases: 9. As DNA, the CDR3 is TGTGCCTGGGGTACAGTCCGGGGGGCCCAGTACTTC. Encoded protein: CAWGTVRGAQYF. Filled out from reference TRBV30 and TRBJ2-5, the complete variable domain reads SQTIHQWPATLVQPVGSPLSLECTVEGTSNPNLYWYRQAAGRGLQLLFYSVGIGQISSEVPQNLSASRPQDRQFILSSKKLLLSDSGFYLCAWGTVRGAQYFGPGTRLLVL.

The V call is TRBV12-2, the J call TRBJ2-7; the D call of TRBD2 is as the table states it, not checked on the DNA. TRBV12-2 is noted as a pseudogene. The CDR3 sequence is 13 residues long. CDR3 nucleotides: TGTGCAACCCAGCGGGGGCCTCGGTACGAGCAGTACTTC. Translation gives CATQRGPRYEQYF.

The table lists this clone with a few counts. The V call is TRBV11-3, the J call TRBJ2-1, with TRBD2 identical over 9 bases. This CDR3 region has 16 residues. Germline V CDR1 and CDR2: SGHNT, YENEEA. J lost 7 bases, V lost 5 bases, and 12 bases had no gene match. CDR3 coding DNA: TGTGCCAGCAGCCGCGATGGGGTAGCGGGAGATAATGAGCAGTTCTTC. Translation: CASSRDGVAGDNEQFF.

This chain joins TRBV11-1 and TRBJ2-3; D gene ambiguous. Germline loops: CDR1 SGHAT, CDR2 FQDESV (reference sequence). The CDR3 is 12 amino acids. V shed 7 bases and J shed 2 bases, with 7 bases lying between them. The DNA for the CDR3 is TGTGCCAGCAAGACTGACACAGATACGCAGTATTTT. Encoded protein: CASKTDTDTQYF.

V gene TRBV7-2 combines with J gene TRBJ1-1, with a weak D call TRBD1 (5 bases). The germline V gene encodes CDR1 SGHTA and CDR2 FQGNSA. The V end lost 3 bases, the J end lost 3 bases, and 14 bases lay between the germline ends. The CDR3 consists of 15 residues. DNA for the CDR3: TGTGCCAGCAGCTTTGGGGGGGTTGGGGACACTGAAGCTTTCTTT. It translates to CASSFGGVGDTEAFF.

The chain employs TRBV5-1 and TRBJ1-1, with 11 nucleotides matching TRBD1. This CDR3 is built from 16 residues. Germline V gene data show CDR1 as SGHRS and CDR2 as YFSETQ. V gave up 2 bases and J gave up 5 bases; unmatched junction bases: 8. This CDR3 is CASSFGQGAPGTEAFF. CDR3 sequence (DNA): TGCGCCAGCAGCTTCGGACAGGGGGCCCCTGGGACTGAAGCTTTCTTT.

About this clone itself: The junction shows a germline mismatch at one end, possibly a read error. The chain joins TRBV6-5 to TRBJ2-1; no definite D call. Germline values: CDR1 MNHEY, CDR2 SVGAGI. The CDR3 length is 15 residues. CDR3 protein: CASSRPRRSYNEQLF. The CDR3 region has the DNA TGTGCCAGCAGCCGGCCCCGGCGGTCCTACAATGAGCAGCTCTTC.

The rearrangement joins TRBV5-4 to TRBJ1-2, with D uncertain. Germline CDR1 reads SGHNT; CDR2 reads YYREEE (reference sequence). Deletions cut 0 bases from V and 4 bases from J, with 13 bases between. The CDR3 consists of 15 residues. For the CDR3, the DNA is TGTGCCAGCAGCTTGGCCCGAGGGAGGACCTATGGCTACACCTTC. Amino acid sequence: CASSLARGRTYGYTF.

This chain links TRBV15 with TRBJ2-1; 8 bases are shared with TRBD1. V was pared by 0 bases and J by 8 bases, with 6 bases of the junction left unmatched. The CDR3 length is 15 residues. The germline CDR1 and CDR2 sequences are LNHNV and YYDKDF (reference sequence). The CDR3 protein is CATSRDRAGGDEQFF. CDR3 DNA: TGTGCCACCAGCAGAGATAGGGCAGGGGGCGATGAGCAGTTCTTC.

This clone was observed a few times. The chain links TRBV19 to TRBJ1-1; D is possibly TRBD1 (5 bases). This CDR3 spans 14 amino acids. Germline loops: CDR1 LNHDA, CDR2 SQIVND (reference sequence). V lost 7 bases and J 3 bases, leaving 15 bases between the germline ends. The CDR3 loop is CASTPTPGYTEAFF. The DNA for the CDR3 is TGTGCCAGTACCCCAACGCCAGGGTACACTGAAGCTTTCTTT. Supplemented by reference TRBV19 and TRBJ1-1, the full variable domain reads DGGITQSPKYLFRKEGQNVTLSCEQNLNHDAMYWYRQDPGQGLRLIYYSQIVNDFQKGDIAEGYSVSREKKESFPLTVTSAQKNPTAFYLCASTPTPGYTEAFFGQGTRLTVV.

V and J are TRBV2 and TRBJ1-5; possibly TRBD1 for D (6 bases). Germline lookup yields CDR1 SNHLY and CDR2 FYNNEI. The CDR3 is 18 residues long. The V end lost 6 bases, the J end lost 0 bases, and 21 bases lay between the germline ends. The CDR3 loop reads CASSESGTRPYSNQPQHF. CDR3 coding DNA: TGTGCCAGCAGCGAATCCGGGACACGTCCCTATAGCAATCAGCCCCAGCATTTT.

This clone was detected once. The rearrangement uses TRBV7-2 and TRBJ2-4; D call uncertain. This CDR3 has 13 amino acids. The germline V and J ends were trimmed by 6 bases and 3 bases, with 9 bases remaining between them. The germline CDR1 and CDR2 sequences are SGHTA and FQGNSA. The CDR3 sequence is CASSPVVKNIQYF. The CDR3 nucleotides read TGTGCCAGCAGTCCCGTTGTCAAAAACATTCAGTACTTC.

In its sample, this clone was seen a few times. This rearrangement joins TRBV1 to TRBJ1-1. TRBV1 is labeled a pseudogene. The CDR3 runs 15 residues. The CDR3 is CTSSHCDFGGAEAFF. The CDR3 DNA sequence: TGCACCAGCAGCCACTGTGACTTTGGGGGGGCTGAAGCTTTCTTT.

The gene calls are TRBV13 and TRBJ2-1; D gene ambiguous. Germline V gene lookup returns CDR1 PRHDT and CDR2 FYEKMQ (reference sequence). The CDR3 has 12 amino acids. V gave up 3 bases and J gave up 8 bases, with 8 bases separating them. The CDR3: CASSFGADEQFF. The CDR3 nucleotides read TGTGCCAGCAGCTTCGGAGCAGATGAGCAGTTCTTC.

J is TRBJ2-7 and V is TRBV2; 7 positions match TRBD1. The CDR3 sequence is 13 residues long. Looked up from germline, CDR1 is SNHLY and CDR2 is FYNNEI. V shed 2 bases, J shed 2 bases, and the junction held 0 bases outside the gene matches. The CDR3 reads CASSEQGAYEQYF. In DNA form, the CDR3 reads TGTGCCAGCAGTGAACAGGGGGCCTACGAGCAGTACTTC.

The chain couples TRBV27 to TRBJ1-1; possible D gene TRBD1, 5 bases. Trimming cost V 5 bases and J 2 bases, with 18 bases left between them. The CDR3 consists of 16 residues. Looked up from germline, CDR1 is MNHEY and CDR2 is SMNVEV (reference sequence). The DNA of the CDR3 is TGTGCCAGCAGTCCCATCAGTGCAGGGATCAACACTGAAGCTTTCTTT. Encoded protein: CASSPISAGINTEAFF.

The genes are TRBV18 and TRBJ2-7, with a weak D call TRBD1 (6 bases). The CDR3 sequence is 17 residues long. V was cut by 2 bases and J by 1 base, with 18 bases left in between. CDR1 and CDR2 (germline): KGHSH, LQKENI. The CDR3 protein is CASSPSPQGPTSYEQYF. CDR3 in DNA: TGTGCCAGCTCACCATCCCCACAGGGTCCCACTTCCTACGAGCAGTACTTC.

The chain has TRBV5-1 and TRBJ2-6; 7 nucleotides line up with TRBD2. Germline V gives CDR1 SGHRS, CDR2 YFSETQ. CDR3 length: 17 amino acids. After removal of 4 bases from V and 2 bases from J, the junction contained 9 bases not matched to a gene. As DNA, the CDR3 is TGCGCCAGCAGCCCGAGGGGAGGGACGGCTGGGGCCAACGTCCTGACTTTC. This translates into CASSPRGGTAGANVLTF.

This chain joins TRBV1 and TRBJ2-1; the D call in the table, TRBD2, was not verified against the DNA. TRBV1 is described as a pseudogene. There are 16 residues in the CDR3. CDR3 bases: TGCACCAGCAGCCAAGGAGGTGCGGGGGGACGATTTCGGCAGTTCTTC. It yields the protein CTSSQGGAGGRFRQFF.

CDR3 protein: CASSPPGGVGAMNTEAFF. In nucleotides, the CDR3 is TGTGCCAGCAGCCCTCCTGGAGGGGTCGGAGCTATGAACACTGAAGCTTTCTTT. The rearrangement joins TRBV28 to TRBJ1-1; perhaps TRBD1 as D (5 bases). The V and J ends lost 6 bases and 0 bases respectively, with 23 bases between them. Germline loops: CDR1 MDHEN, CDR2 SYDVKM. The CDR3 loop spans 18 amino acids.

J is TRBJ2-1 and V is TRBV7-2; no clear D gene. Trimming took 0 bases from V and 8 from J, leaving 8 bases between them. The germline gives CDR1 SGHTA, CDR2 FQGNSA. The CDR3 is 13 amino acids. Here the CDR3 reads CASSLAAADEQFF. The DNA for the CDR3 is TGTGCCAGCAGCTTAGCTGCTGCGGATGAGCAGTTCTTC.

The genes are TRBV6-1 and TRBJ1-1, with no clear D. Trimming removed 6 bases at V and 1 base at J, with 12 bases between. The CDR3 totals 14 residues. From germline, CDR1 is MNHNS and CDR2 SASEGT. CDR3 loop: CASSLRAGNTEAFF. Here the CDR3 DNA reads TGTGCCAGCAGCCTGCGGGCGGGGAACACTGAAGCTTTCTTT.

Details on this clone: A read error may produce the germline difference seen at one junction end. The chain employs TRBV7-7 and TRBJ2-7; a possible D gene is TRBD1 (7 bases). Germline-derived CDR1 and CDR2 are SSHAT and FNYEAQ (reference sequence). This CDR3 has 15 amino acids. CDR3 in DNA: TGTGCTAGCAGCTCACCGGCAGGGGGGACCTACGAGCAGTACTTC. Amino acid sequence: CASSSPAGGTYEQYF.

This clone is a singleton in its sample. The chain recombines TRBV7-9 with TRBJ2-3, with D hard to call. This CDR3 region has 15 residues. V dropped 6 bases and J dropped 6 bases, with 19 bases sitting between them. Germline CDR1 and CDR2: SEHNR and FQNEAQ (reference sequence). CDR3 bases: TGTGCCAGCAGGAAATCTGCCTCCGCGGCGGATACGCAGTATTTT. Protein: CASRKSASAADTQYF.